Each of the 20 T cell receptor beta chains below was sequenced from the same sample in a study of graft-versus-host responses after intestinal transplantation (dated by TCRdb to the early 2020s). Libraries were built with the immunoSEQ multiplex PCR assay. In TCRdb, the immuneACCESS table is reduced to in-frame sequences with V and J assigned. These tables do not hold every clone; where another copy was compared, an unresolved V gene accounts for under half, and the others remain unexplained. Present in this sample are about 40,000 clones, 80% to 95% of which were seen just once. The ten largest clonotypes hold around 3.6% of the sample. Here the sequenced sample was PBMCs, taken 700 to 750 days after intestinal transplantation. These receptors came from a human patient who received an intestinal transplant, so some T cells may come from the graft donor.

The J gene is TRBJ2-7, the V gene TRBV9, with TRBD1 as a possible D gene (6 bases). The CDR3 is 14 amino acids. CDR1 SGDLS and CDR2 YYNGEE come from the germline V gene. Trimming cost V 2 bases and J 2 bases, with 11 bases left between them. The CDR3 is CASSVAGAPYEQYF. The CDR3 region has the DNA TGTGCCAGCAGCGTGGCAGGGGCCCCCTACGAGCAGTACTTC.

V and J are TRBV14 and TRBJ2-2; no clear D. This CDR3 spans 16 amino acids. The germline V gene encodes CDR1 SGHDN and CDR2 FVKESK. V lost 4 bases to trimming and J lost 4 bases, with 16 bases between them. This chain's CDR3 is CASSPRWAFSTGELFF. For the CDR3, the DNA is TGTGCCAGCAGCCCGAGATGGGCCTTCAGCACCGGGGAGCTGTTTTTT.

This chain links TRBV6-9 with TRBJ1-6; TRBD1 aligns across 9 bases. This CDR3 has 15 amino acids. Germline CDR1 and CDR2: MNHGY and SVAAGI. With V trimmed by 3 bases and J by 10 bases, 7 bases remained unmatched. For the CDR3, the DNA is TGTGCCAGCAGTTACCAGGACAGGGGAAACTCACCCCTCCACTTT. The encoded protein is CASSYQDRGNSPLHF.

The chain carries TRBV29-1 and TRBJ2-7; D is perhaps TRBD1 or TRBD2 (5 bases each). Deletions cut 2 bases from V and 0 bases from J, with 17 bases between. Germline lookup yields CDR1 SQVTM and CDR2 ANQGSEA. The CDR3 covers 16 residues. The DNA of the CDR3 is TGCAGCGTTGAACTTATCGGGGACGGTAGCTCCTACGAGCAGTACTTC. As protein: CSVELIGDGSSYEQYF.

The chain has TRBV27 and TRBJ2-7, with 9 positions matching TRBD1. J lost 3 bases, V lost 5 bases, and 8 bases had no gene match. From germline, CDR1 is MNHEY and CDR2 SMNVEV (reference sequence). This CDR3 has 15 residues. DNA for the CDR3: TGTGCCAGCAGTCTAACAGGGGGCCTCCTCTACGAGCAGTACTTC. It is translated as CASSLTGGLLYEQYF.

The rearrangement links TRBV7-7 to TRBJ2-5; D may match TRBD1 or TRBD2 (5 bases each). CDR1 is SSHAT and CDR2 is FNYEAQ in the germline V gene (reference sequence). The CDR3 totals 15 residues. Trimming took 0 bases from V and 3 from J, leaving 11 bases between them. Here the CDR3 DNA reads TGTGCCAGCAGCTTAGCCCAGGGAGAAGAAGAGACCCAGTACTTC. It specifies CASSLAQGEEETQYF.

This chain links TRBV28 with TRBJ1-1; 7 bases are shared with TRBD1. V was pared by 5 bases and J by 9 bases, with 9 bases of the junction left unmatched. CDR1 is MDHEN and CDR2 is SYDVKM in the germline V gene. CDR3 length: 13 amino acids. In DNA form, the CDR3 reads TGTGCCAGCAGTCCGACAGGGCAACTTCAAGCTTTCTTT. Protein: CASSPTGQLQAFF.

The chain joins TRBV13 to TRBJ1-3; no definite D call. The CDR3 loop spans 15 amino acids. Trimming left V 4 bases short and J 8 bases short, with 18 bases between. Germline V CDR1 and CDR2: PRHDT, FYEKMQ (reference sequence). CDR3 sequence: CASSSRTRQRHTIYF. For the CDR3, the DNA is TGTGCCAGCAGCTCCCGAACGCGTCAAAGACACACCATATATTTT.

The chain employs TRBV7-2 and TRBJ1-5, with D maybe TRBD1 (5 bases). V was shortened by 5 bases and J by 5 bases, with 16 bases between the two germline ends. The CDR3 has 15 amino acids. The germline gives CDR1 SGHTA, CDR2 FQGNSA. CDR3 DNA: TGTGCCAGCAGCCGTAACTTAGGAGGGGATCAGCCCCAGCATTTT. This encodes CASSRNLGGDQPQHF.

The chain employs TRBV2 and TRBJ1-5, with TRBD1 matching 8 bases. The CDR3 extends over 13 amino acids. Germline V gives CDR1 SNHLY, CDR2 FYNNEI. With 9 bases clipped from V and 7 bases from J, the junction kept 8 bases outside the gene matches. CDR3: CASGTGNVQPQHF. The CDR3 nucleotides read TGTGCCAGTGGGACAGGTAATGTCCAGCCCCAGCATTTT.

The V and J genes are TRBV5-1 and TRBJ1-2, with 8 nucleotides matching TRBD1. The CDR3 length is 15 residues. In germline, CDR1 is SGHRS, CDR2 YFSETQ. J was trimmed by 7 bases and V by 2 bases; bases with no gene match: 10. The CDR3: CASSLAGTGTGGYTF. Written as DNA, the CDR3 is TGCGCCAGCAGCTTAGCCGGGACAGGAACGGGTGGCTACACCTTC.

This rearrangement joins TRBV7-6 to TRBJ1-6; D may be TRBD1 (6 bases). CDR1 and CDR2 (germline): SGHVS, FNYEAQ. The CDR3 runs 18 residues. The V gene lost 1 base and the J gene lost 10 bases, with 23 bases spanning the gap. The CDR3 DNA is TGTGCCAGCAGCTTAGTTAGGGGGGACGGTTGGGGTGGCTCACCCCTCCACTTT. This sequence encodes CASSLVRGDGWGGSPLHF.

The chain recombines TRBV4-1 with TRBJ2-7; TRBD2 matches 7 bases. CDR3 length equals 14 residues. Germline V gene data show CDR1 as MGHRA and CDR2 as YSYEKL. Trimming took 2 bases from V and 6 from J; bases not matched to a gene: 7. CDR3 DNA sequence: TGCGCCAGCAGCCAACCCGGGGGAGGGGCCGAGCAGTACTTC. Its protein product is CASSQPGGGAEQYF.

This chain links TRBV6-1 with TRBJ2-5; 7 bases line up with TRBD2. Germline-derived CDR1 and CDR2 are MNHNS and SASEGT. The CDR3 is made up of 14 amino acids. With V trimmed by 10 bases and J by 5 bases, 13 bases remained unmatched. The CDR3 DNA is TGTGCCACCACCTCCAGCCGGCGGGGGGAGACCCAGTACTTC. Its translation is CATTSSRRGETQYF.

CDR3 amino acids: CATSREGERGETDTQYF. The CDR3 DNA is TGTGCCACCAGCAGAGAGGGGGAGAGAGGGGAGACAGATACGCAGTATTTT. J is TRBJ2-3 and V is TRBV15; D is tentatively TRBD1 or TRBD2 (5 bases each). Germline CDR1 and CDR2: LNHNV and YYDKDF (reference sequence). CDR3 length equals 17 residues. Between the trimmed V and J ends, which lost 0 bases and 3 bases, there was a span of 16 bases.

This clone rates as medium-sized (0.01 to 0.1%). The chain carries TRBV6-4 and TRBJ2-2; the match to TRBD2 covers 7 bases. This CDR3 has 13 amino acids. Germline V gene sequence: CDR1 MRHNA, CDR2 SNTAGT. V gave up 2 bases and J gave up 6 bases; unmatched junction bases: 0. The CDR3 loop is CASSDGGAGELFF. In DNA form, the CDR3 reads TGTGCCAGCAGTGACGGGGGGGCCGGGGAGCTGTTTTTT.

The gene calls are TRBV27 and TRBJ2-7; D perhaps matches TRBD1 (6 bases). V lost 6 bases and J lost 4, with 19 bases in between. This CDR3 comprises 15 residues. Germline V gene data show CDR1 as MNHEY and CDR2 as SMNVEV (reference sequence). This CDR3 is CASSTSVDRPYEQYF. In DNA form, the CDR3 reads TGTGCCAGCAGCACCTCAGTGGACAGACCTTACGAGCAGTACTTC.

This chain uses TRBV11-2 with TRBJ1-2, with 10 bases lining up with TRBD1. Unmatched junction bases numbered 5, after V lost 4 bases and J lost 6 bases. The CDR3 has 14 residues. Germline CDR1 and CDR2: SGHAT and FQNNGV. In nucleotides, the CDR3 is TGTGCCAGCAGCTATACGACAGGGGGCCATGGCTACACCTTC. Residues: CASSYTTGGHGYTF.

The chain employs TRBV9 and TRBJ2-2, with 13 bases identical to TRBD2. The V gene's germline CDR1 is SGDLS and CDR2 YYNGEE. CDR3 size: 19 residues. V lost 0 bases and J lost 2; bases outside the gene matches: 7. The CDR3 loop reads CASSVGLLAGGVNTGELFF. In DNA form, the CDR3 reads TGTGCCAGCAGCGTAGGTTTACTAGCGGGAGGGGTCAACACCGGGGAGCTGTTTTTT.

This chain connects TRBV6-1 to TRBJ2-6, with D uncertain. CDR1 and CDR2 (germline): MNHNS, SASEGT. The CDR3 has 14 amino acids. Between the trimmed V and J ends, which lost 4 bases and 0 bases, there was a span of 4 bases. The CDR3 DNA reads as TGTGCCAGCAGTGGGGTCTCTGGGGCCAACGTCCTGACTTTC. Translation gives CASSGVSGANVLTF.